The 19 T cell receptor beta chains given below trace back to one sample, sequenced in a study of blood T cell repertoires in COVID-19. The data were produced by immunoSEQ multiplex PCR, yet TCRdb's version contains in-frame clones alone and is incomplete. The table shows roughly 180,000 clones, with roughly 88% occurring only once. Sequencing was performed on peripheral blood. Receptors were obtained from a man aged 80 or over with COVID-19, enrolled during active disease.

V and J are TRBV9 and TRBJ1-2; D not resolved. The CDR3 runs to 12 residues. In germline, CDR1 is SGDLS, CDR2 YYNGEE. V was trimmed by 4 bases and J by 8 bases, leaving 12 bases between them. CDR3: CASSTIAGGYTF. CDR3 coding DNA: TGTGCCAGCAGCACTATCGCGGGGGGCTACACCTTC.

The DNA for the CDR3 is TGTGCCAGCAGTTTTAATGTCGGACAGGGAAACACCATATATTTT. Protein: CASSFNVGQGNTIYF. The V call is TRBV11-2, the J call TRBJ1-3, with D possibly matching TRBD1 (6 bases). The CDR3 covers 15 residues. Per germline, CDR1 SGHAT and CDR2 FQNNGV. V shed 6 bases and J shed 4 bases, with 16 bases lying between them. Full variable domain (rest looked up from reference TRBV11-2 and TRBJ1-3): EAGVAQSPRYKIIEKRQSVAFWCNPISGHATLYWYQQILGQGPKLLIQFQNNGVVDDSQLPKDRFSAERLKGVDSTLKIQPAKLEDSAVYLCASSFNVGQGNTIYFGEGSWLTVV.

A few counts support this clone. The rearrangement joins TRBV5-8 to TRBJ1-5; D is unresolved. The germline V gene encodes CDR1 SGHTS and CDR2 YDEGEE. The V end lost 6 bases, the J end lost 5 bases, and 9 bases lay between the germline ends. This CDR3 has 12 residues. The CDR3 coding sequence is TGTGCCAGCACCTCCTTAGATCAGCCCCAGCATTTT. Protein product: CASTSLDQPQHF.

Comment on this clone: The junction departs from the called germline gene at one end, perhaps through a read error. The chain is built from TRBV12-3 or TRBV12-4 and TRBJ2-1, with D perhaps matching TRBD2 (5 bases). This CDR3 contains 12 residues. CDR3 nucleotide sequence: TGTGCCAGCAGTTTGGACTTTGGGGAGCGGTTCTTC. It is translated as CASSLDFGERFF.

This clone has just a few counts. The chain links TRBV7-2 to TRBJ1-4; no firm D call. Deletions cut 3 bases from V and 8 bases from J, with 10 bases between. Germline CDR1 SGHTA, CDR2 FQGNSA. CDR3 size: 13 residues. The CDR3, as DNA: TGTGCCAGCAGCTTGTATGGAGGAGAAAAACTGTTTTTT. Encoded protein: CASSLYGGEKLFF.

The rearrangement uses TRBV14 and TRBJ2-7; the match to TRBD2 covers 8 bases. V dropped 6 bases and J dropped 4; count of bases not matched to a gene: 2. Germline V gene lookup returns CDR1 SGHDN and CDR2 FVKESK. The CDR3 is 12 residues long. CDR3 loop: CASRKRGYEQYF. The CDR3 nucleotides are TGTGCCAGCAGAAAGCGGGGGTACGAGCAGTACTTC.

This chain joins TRBV7-9 and TRBJ1-2, with 9 bases matching TRBD1. Germline lookup yields CDR1 SEHNR and CDR2 FQNEAQ (reference sequence). J gave up 7 bases and V 10 bases, and 7 bases lay outside the gene matches. There are 12 residues in the CDR3. CDR3 in DNA: TGTGCCATGCTCCGGGACAGGGTTGGCTACACCTTC. This gives the protein CAMLRDRVGYTF.

The rearrangement joins TRBV6-5 to TRBJ1-1; maybe TRBD1 (5 bases). This CDR3 contains 15 residues. Germline V lookup: CDR1 MNHEY, CDR2 SVGAGI. The V end lost 7 bases, the J end lost 3 bases, and 18 bases lay between the germline ends. The CDR3 spells CASNGFDRFDTEAFF. Written as DNA, the CDR3 is TGTGCCAGCAACGGGTTTGACAGATTCGACACTGAAGCTTTCTTT.

The V call is TRBV5-1, the J call TRBJ2-3, with TRBD1 matching over 10 bases. V lost 4 bases, J lost 0 bases, and 2 bases stayed unmatched. CDR3 length: 15 amino acids. Germline V gene data show CDR1 as SGHRS and CDR2 as YFSETQ. The CDR3 nucleotides read TGCGCCAGCAGCCGGGACAGGGGTAGCACAGATACGCAGTATTTT. Translation: CASSRDRGSTDTQYF.

The rearrangement links TRBV3-1 (or the pseudogene TRBV3-2) to TRBJ1-5, with no clear D. This CDR3 is built from 13 residues. Germline V gene sequence: CDR1 LGHDT, CDR2 YNNKEL (reference sequence). V was cut by 0 bases and J by 9 bases, with 9 bases left in between. Here the CDR3 reads CASSQEWELPQHF. The CDR3 nucleotides read TGTGCCAGCAGCCAAGAGTGGGAGCTGCCCCAGCATTTT.

V usage is TRBV2 and J usage is TRBJ1-2, with D possibly TRBD1 on 5 matching bases. This CDR3 is built from 11 residues. V lost 5 bases and J 5 bases, leaving 6 bases between the germline ends. Germline CDR1 SNHLY, CDR2 FYNNEI. The CDR3 is CASSQGYGYTF. CDR3 nucleotide sequence: TGTGCCAGCAGTCAGGGTTATGGCTACACCTTC.

Concerning this clone itself: Other DNA sequences in this specimen translate into the identical CDR3. The chain carries TRBV18 and TRBJ1-2; 7 bases fit TRBD1. The CDR3 totals 15 residues. After removal of 6 bases from V and 0 bases from J, the junction contained 7 bases not matched to a gene. Germline CDR1 is KGHSH and CDR2 is LQKENI. The CDR3 is CASSPGGAANYGYTF. In DNA form, the CDR3 reads TGTGCCAGCTCCCCAGGGGGGGCGGCTAACTATGGCTACACCTTC.

V and J are TRBV24-1 and TRBJ1-1; 10 nucleotides agree with TRBD1. CDR1 and CDR2 (germline): KGHDR, SFDVKD. The CDR3 has 15 amino acids. With 6 bases clipped from V and 0 bases from J, the junction kept 3 bases outside the gene matches. The CDR3 sequence is CATSKTGGLNTEAFF. The CDR3 bases are TGTGCCACCAGTAAGACAGGGGGCCTGAACACTGAAGCTTTCTTT.

The chain links TRBV27 to TRBJ2-2; the match to TRBD1 covers 8 bases. From germline, CDR1 is MNHEY and CDR2 SMNVEV (reference sequence). With V trimmed by 4 bases and J by 3 bases, 13 bases remained unmatched. This CDR3 region has 18 residues. The CDR3 is CASSSRVYRQGHTGELFF. DNA for the CDR3: TGTGCCAGCAGTTCCCGTGTGTACCGACAGGGGCACACCGGGGAGCTGTTTTTT.

The rearrangement links TRBV28 to TRBJ1-1; D remains unclear. CDR1 and CDR2 (germline): MDHEN, SYDVKM. The CDR3 is made up of 12 amino acids. V lost 2 bases and J 5 bases, leaving 6 bases between the germline ends. The DNA for the CDR3 is TGTGCCAGCAGTTTACCGGGGACTGAAGCTTTCTTT. This encodes CASSLPGTEAFF.

The chain links TRBV28 to TRBJ1-1; D is uncertain. Germline V gene lookup returns CDR1 MDHEN and CDR2 SYDVKM. CDR3 length: 13 residues. The ends were cut back, 4 bases at V and 1 base at J, with 7 bases in the middle. The CDR3 DNA sequence: TGTGCCAGCAGTTCCCCGGGGAACACTGAAGCTTTCTTT. It translates to CASSSPGNTEAFF. Full variable domain (rest looked up from reference TRBV28 and TRBJ1-1): DVKVTQSSRYLVKRTGEKVFLECVQDMDHENMFWYRQDPGLGLRLIYFSYDVKMKEKGDIPEGYSVSREKKERFSLILESASTNQTSMYLCASSSPGNTEAFFGQGTRLTVV.

The chain links TRBV4-3 to TRBJ1-2; D possibly corresponds to TRBD1 (6 bases). This CDR3 contains 14 residues. Trimming left V 4 bases short and J 5 bases short, with 14 bases between. Germline lookup yields CDR1 LGHNA and CDR2 YSLEER. CDR3 DNA: TGCGCCAGCAGCCGGCACAGGGAGAGTTATGGCTACACCTTC. Residues: CASSRHRESYGYTF.

The V call is TRBV7-9, the J call TRBJ2-6; 7 bases align to TRBD1. The CDR3 extends over 18 amino acids. The ends lost 7 bases at V and 0 bases at J; junction bases unmatched: 12. CDR1 and CDR2 from the germline V gene are SEHNR and FQNEAQ (reference sequence). Here the CDR3 reads CASIPPWGTVSGANVLTF. CDR3 in DNA: TGTGCCAGCATCCCTCCATGGGGGACAGTCTCTGGGGCCAACGTCCTGACTTTC. The full variable domain, its missing parts supplied by reference TRBV7-9 and TRBJ2-6, is DTGVSQNPRHKITKRGQNVTFRCDPISEHNRLYWYRQTLGQGPEFLTYFQNEAQLEKSRLLSDRFSAERPKGSFSTLEIQRTEQGDSAMYLCASIPPWGTVSGANVLTFGAGSRLTVL.

This chain links TRBV3-1 (or the pseudogene TRBV3-2) with TRBJ2-5; possible D gene TRBD2, 6 bases. The CDR3 length is 14 residues. V was clipped by 1 base and J by 4 bases, with 10 bases between them. In germline, CDR1 is LGHDT, CDR2 YNNKEL (reference sequence). The CDR3 sequence: CASSQGLARETQYF. The CDR3 nucleotides read TGTGCCAGCAGCCAAGGGCTAGCGAGAGAGACCCAGTACTTC.